These 30 T cell receptor beta chains came from one sample sequenced in a study of blood T cell repertoires in COVID-19. Assay used: immunoSEQ multiplex PCR; TCRdb lists only in-frame clones, some missing. The data hold around 250,000 clones, with approximately 85% observed a single time. The sample consisted of peripheral blood. The source is a man aged 45-65 years with active or convalescent COVID-19.

This chain connects TRBV4-3 to TRBJ1-1; TRBD1 might be the D (6 bases). In germline, CDR1 is LGHNA, CDR2 YSLEER. CDR3 length: 14 amino acids. The V and J ends lost 6 bases and 0 bases respectively, with 11 bases between them. The CDR3 nucleotides are TGCGCCAGCAGACCGGGACAATTGAACACTGAAGCTTTCTTT. Amino acids: CASRPGQLNTEAFF.

The rearrangement links TRBV18 to TRBJ1-1; D is perhaps TRBD1 (5 bases). The V end was cut by 5 bases, the J end by 7 bases, with 11 bases between. Germline values: CDR1 KGHSH, CDR2 LQKENI. The CDR3 length is 12 residues. The CDR3 nucleotides are TGTGCCAGCTCAGGGGGGACCGGTGAAGCTTTCTTT. As protein: CASSGGTGEAFF.

The rearrangement joins TRBV9 to TRBJ2-7; 7 nucleotides agree with TRBD1. The trim removed 1 base at V and 3 bases at J, leaving 4 bases unmatched. CDR3 length: 14 amino acids. From germline, CDR1 is SGDLS and CDR2 YYNGEE. This CDR3 reads CASSVSGTDYEQYF. The CDR3 nucleotides read TGTGCCAGCAGCGTATCCGGGACAGACTACGAGCAGTACTTC.

In DNA form, the CDR3 reads TGTGCCAGCAGTTACTCGGGTGCGGGGGCCGAAGCTTTCTTT. Amino acid sequence: CASSYSGAGAEAFF. V and J are TRBV6-6 and TRBJ1-1; possible D gene TRBD1, 6 bases. There are 14 residues in the CDR3. Between the trimmed V and J ends, which lost 0 bases and 8 bases, there was a span of 13 bases. CDR1 and CDR2 from the germline V gene are MNHNY and SVGAGI (reference sequence).

The gene calls are TRBV9 and TRBJ2-2; D may be TRBD1 (5 bases). The CDR3 is 14 amino acids. Trimming shortened V by 3 bases and J by 5 bases, and 11 bases separated the two germline ends. From germline, CDR1 is SGDLS and CDR2 YYNGEE. The CDR3 nucleotides are TGTGCCAGCAGCGCAAGCCAGGGAACCGGGGAGCTGTTTTTT. It translates to CASSASQGTGELFF.

The chain uses TRBV18 and TRBJ1-1; tentatively, D is TRBD1 (6 bases). Germline lookup yields CDR1 KGHSH and CDR2 LQKENI. CDR3 length: 14 residues. The V end lost 3 bases, the J end lost 7 bases, and 15 bases lay between the germline ends. CDR3 region: CASSPRHEGGEAFF. Here the CDR3 DNA reads TGTGCCAGCTCACCCAGGCACGAAGGGGGTGAAGCTTTCTTT. Together with reference TRBV18 and TRBJ1-1, the CDR3 gives the full variable domain: NAGVMQNPRHLVRRRGQEARLRCSPMKGHSHVYWYRQLPEEGLKFMVYLQKENIIDESGMPKERFSAEFPKEGPSILRIQQVVRGDSAAYFCASSPRHEGGEAFFGQGTRLTVV.

This rearrangement joins TRBV28 to TRBJ1-5, with D possibly being TRBD1 (6 bases). This CDR3 has 14 amino acids. The V and J ends lost 6 bases and 4 bases respectively, with 13 bases between them. CDR1 MDHEN and CDR2 SYDVKM come from the germline V gene. In DNA, the CDR3 is TGTGCCAGCAGGGTAGGACAGCAGAATCAGCCCCAGCATTTT. Its translation: CASRVGQQNQPQHF.

The chain carries TRBV6-2 or TRBV6-3 and TRBJ1-5, with unresolved D. The CDR3 has 18 residues. Trimming removed 0 bases from V and 6 bases from J, with 21 bases in between. The V gene's germline CDR1 is MNHEY and CDR2 SVGEGT. The CDR3 spells CASSYSKGGGGVRQPQHF. The CDR3 bases are TGTGCCAGCAGTTACTCGAAGGGTGGTGGAGGAGTTCGTCAGCCCCAGCATTTT.

The V gene is TRBV6-1, the J gene TRBJ1-4; D is undetermined. Germline CDR1 and CDR2: MNHNS and SASEGT. V shed 1 base and J shed 5 bases, with 11 bases lying between them. The CDR3 is made up of 15 amino acids. CDR3 bases: TGTGCCAGCAGTGAAGGAACAGCCGCGAATGAAAAACTGTTTTTT. Protein sequence: CASSEGTAANEKLFF.

The chain couples TRBV5-1 to TRBJ2-3; 10 bases map to TRBD2. The V gene's germline CDR1 is SGHRS and CDR2 YFSETQ. Trimming took 5 bases from V and 8 from J; bases not matched to a gene: 11. The CDR3 loop spans 15 amino acids. The chain's CDR3 is CASRPGTSAFVTQYF. CDR3 coding DNA: TGCGCCAGCAGACCCGGGACTAGCGCATTCGTTACGCAGTATTTT.

The V call is TRBV19, the J call TRBJ1-4, with D possibly matching TRBD1 (5 bases). V was cut by 6 bases and J by 10 bases, with 18 bases left in between. Germline CDR1 LNHDA, CDR2 SQIVND (reference sequence). The CDR3 is 14 amino acids. CDR3 protein: CASRKDSAGGKLFF. The DNA of the CDR3 is TGTGCCAGTAGGAAAGACAGCGCCGGGGGAAAACTGTTTTTT.

The chain joins TRBV19 to TRBJ1-5, with D possibly being TRBD1 (6 bases). CDR3 length: 17 amino acids. Germline V CDR1 and CDR2: LNHDA, SQIVND (reference sequence). Trimming pared 3 bases from V and 1 base from J, leaving 16 bases between. CDR3 residues: CASSIQGGGASNQPQHF. The CDR3 DNA is TGTGCCAGTAGTATCCAGGGAGGGGGGGCCAGCAATCAGCCCCAGCATTTT.

Details on this clone: Mismatch with germline at one junction end may stem from a read error. This sequence joins TRBV12-3 or TRBV12-4 and TRBJ2-6; perhaps TRBD2 as D (6 bases). The CDR3 is made up of 13 amino acids. DNA of the CDR3: TGTGCCAGCACCGGGACTGGTGCCAACGTCCTGACTTTC. It is translated as CASTGTGANVLTF.

The CDR3 sequence is CASSQDEYEQYF. In DNA, the CDR3 is TGCGCCAGCAGCCAAGATGAGTACGAGCAGTACTTC. The rearrangement joins TRBV4-1 to TRBJ2-7; D not certain. The germline gives CDR1 MGHRA, CDR2 YSYEKL. The CDR3 extends over 12 amino acids. Trimming cost V 0 bases and J 4 bases, with 4 bases left between them.

This chain links TRBV27 with TRBJ2-5; a possible D gene is TRBD1 (6 bases). Germline V gene sequence: CDR1 MNHEY, CDR2 SMNVEV (reference sequence). Trimming left V 3 bases short and J 5 bases short, with 16 bases between. The CDR3 is made up of 15 amino acids. The chain's CDR3 is CASSFGIGGRETQYF. DNA of the CDR3: TGTGCCAGCAGTTTTGGGATTGGGGGCCGGGAGACCCAGTACTTC.

This clone occurred once. J is TRBJ2-6 and V is TRBV2, with 7 nucleotides matching TRBD2. Per the germline V gene, CDR1 is SNHLY and CDR2 is FYNNEI. The CDR3 length is 15 residues. V dropped 4 bases and J dropped 3; count of bases not matched to a gene: 3. CDR3: CASSVAGVGANVLTF. CDR3 coding DNA: TGTGCCAGCAGTGTCGCGGGGGTTGGGGCCAACGTCCTGACTTTC.

V and J are TRBV11-2 and TRBJ2-5; 9 bases are a match to TRBD1. Germline V CDR1 and CDR2: SGHAT, FQNNGV. The CDR3 is made up of 17 amino acids. Unmatched junction bases numbered 13, after V lost 4 bases and J lost 4 bases. The CDR3 DNA reads as TGTGCCAGCAGCTCCCTCGGTCCGGACAGGGGTAGAGAGACCCAGTACTTC. Translation gives CASSSLGPDRGRETQYF.

The chain couples TRBV3-1 (or the pseudogene TRBV3-2) to TRBJ1-1; a possible D gene is TRBD1 (5 bases). The CDR3 has 18 amino acids. Germline CDR1 is LGHDT and CDR2 is YNNKEL (reference sequence). Trimming cost V 1 base and J 1 base, with 19 bases left between them. The CDR3 nucleotides are TGTGCCAGCAGCCAAGCCCGGGGGACCGGGGCAAGGAACACTGAAGCTTTCTTT. This encodes CASSQARGTGARNTEAFF.

The chain employs TRBV10-2 and TRBJ2-3; no reliable D call. Germline assignment: CDR1 WSHSY and CDR2 SAAADI. V lost 5 bases, J lost 5 bases, and 2 bases lay in between. This CDR3 region has 10 residues. The chain's CDR3 is CASSRDTQYF. For the CDR3, the DNA is TGCGCCAGCAGTCGAGATACGCAGTATTTT.

This chain links TRBV4-2 with TRBJ2-3; 13 positions match TRBD2. This CDR3 region has 18 residues. The V gene end was trimmed by 4 bases and the J gene end by 1 base; junction bases not matched to a gene: 8. Germline V gives CDR1 LGHNA, CDR2 YNFKEQ. DNA of the CDR3: TGTGCCAGCAGCCTCGGACTAGCGGGAGTCGGGGGCACAGATACGCAGTATTTT. Protein sequence: CASSLGLAGVGGTDTQYF.

The genes are TRBV7-8 and TRBJ2-7, with 10 bases lining up with TRBD2. The CDR3 loop spans 16 amino acids. The ends lost 0 bases at V and 2 bases at J; junction bases unmatched: 4. Germline values: CDR1 SGHVS, CDR2 FQNEAQ. The CDR3 here is CASSLAGTSEPYEQYF. The CDR3 nucleotides read TGTGCCAGCAGCTTAGCGGGGACTAGCGAGCCCTACGAGCAGTACTTC.

The genes are TRBV30 and TRBJ1-4; D possibly corresponds to TRBD1 (5 bases). CDR3 size: 14 residues. Between the trimmed V and J ends, which lost 3 bases and 5 bases, there was a span of 13 bases. Per germline, CDR1 GTSNPN and CDR2 SVGIG (reference sequence). CDR3 amino acids: CAWSLTGGNEKLFF. Written as DNA, the CDR3 is TGTGCCTGGAGCCTTACAGGAGGGAATGAAAAACTGTTTTTT.

J is TRBJ1-2 and V is TRBV9; 7 bases fit TRBD1. J was trimmed by 5 bases and V by 2 bases; bases with no gene match: 9. Germline-derived CDR1 and CDR2 are SGDLS and YYNGEE. This CDR3 is built from 15 residues. CDR3 in amino acids: CASSVATGTVYGYTF. For the CDR3, the DNA is TGTGCCAGCAGCGTGGCTACCGGGACAGTTTATGGCTACACCTTC.

The chain uses TRBV7-3 and TRBJ2-5; no firm D call. The CDR3 has 11 residues. Trimming removed 8 bases at V and 3 bases at J, with 7 bases between. In germline, CDR1 is SGHTA, CDR2 FQGTGA. CDR3 amino acids: CASRSKETQYF. The CDR3 region has the DNA TGTGCCAGCCGCTCAAAAGAGACCCAGTACTTC.

This clone is a singleton in its sample. The V call is TRBV18, the J call TRBJ2-7; a weak D match, TRBD1 (5 bases). The CDR3 length is 11 residues. Trimming stripped 5 bases from V and 4 bases from J, with 6 bases between. CDR1 KGHSH and CDR2 LQKENI come from the germline V gene. CDR3: CASSYRYEQYF. The DNA for the CDR3 is TGTGCCAGCTCATACAGGTACGAGCAGTACTTC.

V and J are TRBV3-1 (or the pseudogene TRBV3-2) and TRBJ2-2; 9 nucleotides match TRBD1. CDR1 is LGHDT, CDR2 YNNKEL, per germline (reference sequence). V lost 3 bases, J lost 6 bases, and 5 bases stayed unmatched. This CDR3 comprises 15 residues. This CDR3 reads CASSHTGGGSGELFF. For the CDR3, the DNA is TGTGCCAGCAGCCATACAGGGGGCGGGTCCGGGGAGCTGTTTTTT.

With respect to this clone: The limits of the CDR3 on the DNA are not certain, so only TCRdb's listed CDR3 is given. V gene TRBV14 combines with J gene TRBJ2-7; TRBD1 reflects the table's D call only, with no check against the DNA. Both ends counted, the CDR3 spans 13 residues. Germline V lookup: CDR1 SGHDN, CDR2 FVKESK. The CDR3 loop reads CASSQVAGGAEYF.

The gene calls are TRBV18 and TRBJ2-4; possibly TRBD2 for D (6 bases). CDR1 and CDR2 (germline): KGHSH, LQKENI. The ends were cut back, 3 bases at V and 10 bases at J, with 16 bases in the middle. This CDR3 has 14 residues. In DNA, the CDR3 is TGTGCCAGCTCACCTGGAGGCGGAGGGTTAATTCAGTACTTC. As protein: CASSPGGGGLIQYF.

The chain is built from TRBV12-3 or TRBV12-4 and TRBJ1-5, with D perhaps matching TRBD1 (5 bases). This CDR3 has 13 residues. V was clipped by 6 bases and J by 7 bases, with 13 bases between them. CDR3 protein: CASRPDGGQPQHF. Here the CDR3 DNA reads TGTGCCAGCAGACCCGACGGGGGGCAGCCCCAGCATTTT.

Regarding this clone: The same CDR3 can be traced to other DNA sequences in this sample. This sequence joins TRBV2 and TRBJ2-1, with TRBD2 matching over 12 bases. Germline trimming cut 4 bases from V and 9 bases from J; bases unmatched to any gene: 4. CDR3 size: 14 residues. Germline CDR1 SNHLY, CDR2 FYNNEI. CDR3 sequence: CASSGTSGRTEQFF. The CDR3 nucleotides are TGTGCCAGCAGTGGAACTAGCGGGAGGACTGAGCAGTTCTTC. Supplemented by reference TRBV2 and TRBJ2-1, the full variable domain reads EPEVTQTPSHQVTQMGQEVILRCVPISNHLYFYWYRQILGQKVEFLVSFYNNEISEKSEIFDDQFSVERPDGSNFTLKIRSTKLEDSAMYFCASSGTSGRTEQFFGPGTRLTVL.